This entry lists 16 T cell receptor beta chains sequenced from one sample in a study of neurological immune-mediated disorders. TCRdb itself ran the 5' RACE reads through MiXCR, one entry per CDR3 protein. This repertoire shows fewer than 110,000 distinct CDR3 sequences, roughly 10% found once; its top ten account for around 3.3%. As for time point: longitudinal time-point 3. The sequencing input was PBMCs. Receptors originate from a female donor with HTLV-1-associated myelopathy (HAM/TSP).

This clonotype was seen ten or more times. The chain uses TRBV6-5 and TRBJ1-1; 7 bases align to TRBD1. The junction had 13 bases not matched to a gene; V was cut back by 11 bases and J by 10 bases. CDR1 is MNHEY, CDR2 SVGAGI, per germline. CDR3 length: 12 amino acids. CDR3 nucleotide sequence: TGTGCCTCGTCTAGGCGAGGGGACAGAGCTTTCTTT. As protein: CASSRRGDRAFF.

This clonotype was picked up many times. The genes are TRBV7-9 and TRBJ1-4; weak D call: TRBD1 (5 bases). Per the germline V gene, CDR1 is SEHNR and CDR2 is FQNEAQ (reference sequence). Trimming stripped 3 bases from V and 7 bases from J, with 12 bases between. The CDR3 length is 14 residues. The chain's CDR3 is CASSLGVEGEKLFF. For the CDR3, the DNA is TGTGCCAGCAGCTTGGGGGTGGAGGGTGAAAAACTGTTTTTT.

This clonotype was detected ten times or more. The genes are TRBV27 and TRBJ2-2; no firm D call. Per the germline V gene, CDR1 is MNHEY and CDR2 is SMNVEV (reference sequence). CDR3 length: 15 residues. Trimming left V 2 bases short and J 6 bases short, with 13 bases between. The CDR3 loop is CASSLKFVPAGELFF. DNA of the CDR3: TGTGCCAGCAGTTTAAAGTTTGTCCCCGCCGGGGAGCTGTTTTTT.

The rearrangement links TRBV7-6 to TRBJ2-3; 7 positions match TRBD2. Germline loops: CDR1 SGHVS, CDR2 FNYEAQ. The V and J ends lost 1 base and 3 bases, in that order; junction bases with no gene match: 1. The CDR3 covers 14 residues. The CDR3 region is CASSLGEGTDTQYF. The CDR3 coding sequence is TGTGCCAGCAGCTTAGGGGAGGGGACAGATACGCAGTATTTT.

As regards this clonotype: Being one base from a much bigger clone, this may be a read error. The chain recombines TRBV12-3 or TRBV12-4 with TRBJ2-2, with a weak D call TRBD1 (5 bases). The CDR3 is 15 amino acids. Trimming removed 2 bases at V and 0 bases at J, with 7 bases between. The CDR3 DNA reads as TGTGCCAGCAGTTTAATCAGGGCGAACACCGGGGAGCTGTTTTTT. This gives the protein CASSLIRANTGELFF.

There are a few counts of this clonotype. The chain employs TRBV10-3 and TRBJ2-2; D could derive from TRBD1 or TRBD2 (5 bases each). V shed 3 bases and J shed 5 bases, with 13 bases lying between them. The CDR3 consists of 15 residues. The V gene's germline CDR1 is ENHRY and CDR2 SYGVKD. In DNA, the CDR3 is TGTGCCATCAGTGAACTAGAGGGGTGGACCGGGGAGCTGTTTTTT. Translation gives CAISELEGWTGELFF.

This clonotype was counted ten times or more. This rearrangement joins TRBV20-1 to TRBJ2-1, with TRBD2 identical over 12 bases. Trimming took 0 bases from V and 7 from J; bases not matched to a gene: 4. Germline loops: CDR1 DFQATT, CDR2 SNEGSKA (reference sequence). This CDR3 contains 15 residues. Here the CDR3 DNA reads TGCAGTGCTAGAGACGCTAGCGGGGGGGCGAATGAGCAGTTCTTC. Residues: CSARDASGGANEQFF.

Many counts were recorded for this clonotype. This sequence joins TRBV29-1 and TRBJ1-4; possible D gene TRBD1, 5 bases. V was cut by 5 bases and J by 7 bases, with 11 bases left in between. The length of the CDR3 is 12 residues. Germline V gives CDR1 SQVTM, CDR2 ANQGSEA. This chain's CDR3 is CSVYQGGEKLFF. As DNA, the CDR3 is TGCAGCGTTTACCAGGGAGGTGAAAAACTGTTTTTT.

There are many counts of this clonotype. This chain links TRBV20-1 with TRBJ2-1; TRBD1 or TRBD2 may be the D gene (5 bases each). Germline CDR1 and CDR2: DFQATT and SNEGSKA (reference sequence). V dropped 6 bases and J dropped 9 bases, with 24 bases sitting between them. The CDR3 consists of 15 residues. This CDR3 is CSATTPLSGAGEQFF. CDR3 DNA sequence: TGCAGTGCAACCACGCCTTTATCCGGGGCGGGTGAGCAGTTCTTC.

There are many counts of this clonotype. The gene calls are TRBV12-3 or TRBV12-4 and TRBJ2-5, with a weak D call TRBD2 (5 bases). Trimming stripped 3 bases from V and 4 bases from J, with 18 bases between. CDR3 length equals 16 residues. The CDR3 nucleotides are TGTGCCAGCAGTTTCGGAGGACTGGGAATCAGAGAGACCCAGTACTTC. It yields the protein CASSFGGLGIRETQYF.

This clonotype was seen many times. The chain couples TRBV5-1 to TRBJ2-3; possibly TRBD2 for D (5 bases). CDR3 size: 16 residues. Germline V gene data show CDR1 as SGHRS and CDR2 as YFSETQ. The V and J ends lost 0 bases and 2 bases respectively, with 13 bases between them. CDR3 sequence reads: CASSLAVRGSTDTQYF. CDR3 sequence (DNA): TGCGCCAGCAGCTTGGCCGTACGGGGTTCCACAGATACGCAGTATTTT.

This clonotype was observed many times. The chain carries TRBV24-1 and TRBJ2-6; maybe TRBD2 (6 bases). Germline loops: CDR1 KGHDR, CDR2 SFDVKD. This CDR3 is built from 15 residues. V was trimmed by 5 bases and J by 2 bases, leaving 9 bases between them. DNA for the CDR3: TGTGCCACCAGTGGCCCGGGGGCTGGGGCCAACGTCCTGACTTTC. Translation: CATSGPGAGANVLTF.

This clonotype was detected many times. The chain couples TRBV20-1 to TRBJ2-7; possibly TRBD2 for D (6 bases). CDR1 is DFQATT, CDR2 SNEGSKA, per germline (reference sequence). The germline V and J ends were trimmed by 6 bases and 3 bases, with 12 bases remaining between them. The CDR3 totals 12 residues. The CDR3 loop reads CSAEGRVYEQYF. CDR3 nucleotide sequence: TGCAGTGCGGAGGGACGGGTCTACGAGCAGTACTTC.

This clonotype occurred many times. J is TRBJ2-2 and V is TRBV27; a weak D match, TRBD2 (5 bases). This CDR3 is 15 amino acids long. Germline V gene data show CDR1 as MNHEY and CDR2 as SMNVEV (reference sequence). Between the trimmed V and J ends, which lost 4 bases and 4 bases, there was a span of 13 bases. Written as DNA, the CDR3 is TGTGCCAGCAGTTATGCAGCGGCGTTCACCGGGGAGCTGTTTTTT. Translated, it gives CASSYAAAFTGELFF.

The chain uses TRBV6-5 and TRBJ2-7; D remains unclear. V lost 7 bases to trimming and J lost 5 bases, with 21 bases between them. Germline assignment: CDR1 MNHEY and CDR2 SVGAGI. CDR3 length equals 15 residues. Here the CDR3 reads CASTLRHGPRDEQYF. For the CDR3, the DNA is TGTGCCAGCACTTTACGCCACGGACCCCGGGACGAGCAGTACTTC.

In this sample, this clonotype turned up many times. This sequence joins TRBV9 and TRBJ2-1; D is possibly TRBD2 (5 bases). Trimming took 1 base from V and 10 from J, leaving 9 bases between them. CDR3 length: 12 amino acids. Germline CDR1 and CDR2: SGDLS and YYNGEE. CDR3 coding DNA: TGTGCCAGCAGCGTAAGTCGGGAAGAGCAGTTCTTC. Its protein product is CASSVSREEQFF.